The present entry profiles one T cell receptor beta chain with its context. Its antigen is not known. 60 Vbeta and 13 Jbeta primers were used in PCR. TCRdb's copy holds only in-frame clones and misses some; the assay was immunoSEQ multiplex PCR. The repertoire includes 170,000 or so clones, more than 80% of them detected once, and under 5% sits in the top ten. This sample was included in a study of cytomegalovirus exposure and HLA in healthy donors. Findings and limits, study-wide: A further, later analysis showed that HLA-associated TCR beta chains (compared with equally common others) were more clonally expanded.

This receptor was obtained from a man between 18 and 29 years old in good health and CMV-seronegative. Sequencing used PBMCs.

This chain's CDR3 is CASLAGVSTGELFF. The CDR3 DNA reads TGTGCCAGTTTAGCGGGAGTTAGTACCGGGGAGCTGTTTTTT. The chain has TRBV28 and TRBJ2-2; 9 bases agree with TRBD2. CDR3 length equals 14 residues. Germline CDR1 MDHEN, CDR2 SYDVKM. The V gene end was trimmed by 9 bases and the J gene end by 5 bases; junction bases not matched to a gene: 7. Full variable domain (remainder filled in from reference TRBV28 and TRBJ2-2): DVKVTQSSRYLVKRTGEKVFLECVQDMDHENMFWYRQDPGLGLRLIYFSYDVKMKEKGDIPEGYSVSREKKERFSLILESASTNQTSMYLCASLAGVSTGELFFGEGSRLTVL.